One sample yielded the 8 T cell receptor beta chains listed below, sequenced in a study of control samples from healthy donors and cancer patients. Assay used: immunoSEQ multiplex PCR; TCRdb lists only in-frame clones, some missing. Among 40,000 to 45,000 clones listed, roughly 65% were seen once. The sequenced sample consisted of formalin-fixed, paraffin-embedded tissue. The receptors stem from a male donor with melanoma.

Points on this clone: This may arise from a read error, as a much more abundant clone is one base away. The chain uses TRBV5-8 and TRBJ2-3; unclear D gene. Germline CDR1 is SGHTS and CDR2 is YDEGEE. CDR3 length: 14 amino acids. CDR3 in amino acids: CVSSFGILTDTQYF. Written as DNA, the CDR3 is TGTGTCAGCAGCTTCGGTATCCTCACAGATACGCAGTATTTT.

The chain recombines TRBV11-3 with TRBJ2-1; D gene unclear. With 5 bases removed from V and 7 bases from J, the gap between germline ends came to 6 bases. The CDR3 covers 11 residues. Germline V gives CDR1 SGHNT, CDR2 YENEEA. The CDR3 sequence is CASSPCNEQFF. The CDR3 nucleotides read TGTGCCAGCAGCCCTTGTAATGAGCAGTTCTTC.

This clone was detected once. The chain couples TRBV18 to TRBJ2-3, with TRBD1 as a possible D gene (5 bases). V dropped 6 bases and J dropped 2 bases, with 12 bases sitting between them. In germline, CDR1 is KGHSH, CDR2 LQKENI. The CDR3 runs 14 residues. As DNA, the CDR3 is TGTGCCAGCTCCCTAGGGGCGGTCACAGATACGCAGTATTTT. As protein: CASSLGAVTDTQYF.

About this clone: A read error may explain this, as a much larger clone is one base away. The chain has TRBV6-5 and TRBJ2-7; 7 bases are a match to TRBD2. Trimming removed 6 bases from V and 5 bases from J; junction bases left unmatched: 13. The CDR3 is 15 residues long. Per the germline V gene, CDR1 is MNHEY and CDR2 is SVGAGI. The CDR3 loop is CASRKAGSPRDEQYF. The CDR3 DNA sequence: TGTGCCAGCAGGAAAGCGGGGTCTCCTCGGGACGAGCAGTACTTC.

CDR3 coding DNA: TGTGCCAGCAGTGAACCCTCCGATCCGAACACCGGGGAGCTGTTTTTT. This codes for CASSEPSDPNTGELFF. V gene TRBV25-1 combines with J gene TRBJ2-2; the D is unclear. V lost 2 bases and J lost 0, with 10 bases in between. The germline V gene has CDR1 MGHDK and CDR2 SYGVNS. This CDR3 has 16 residues.

The chain has TRBV28 and TRBJ2-1; the D call may be TRBD1 or TRBD2 (7 bases each). Germline CDR1 is MDHEN and CDR2 is SYDVKM. Trimming shortened V by 11 bases and J by 1 base, and 12 bases separated the two germline ends. The CDR3 has 13 residues. In nucleotides, the CDR3 is TGTGCCTCAGGGGGGGCGTCCTACAATGAGCAGTTCTTC. Protein sequence: CASGGASYNEQFF.

The genes are TRBV28 and TRBJ1-3, with D possibly being TRBD1 (5 bases). CDR1 and CDR2 (germline): MDHEN, SYDVKM. This CDR3 has 16 amino acids. V was trimmed by 6 bases and J by 2 bases, leaving 17 bases between them. CDR3 DNA: TGTGCCAGCAGCCCAGTGGGGGAGAGAACTGGAAACACCATATATTTT. Encoded protein: CASSPVGERTGNTIYF.

This chain's CDR3 is CAIRTGSTGNTIYF. The DNA for the CDR3 is TGTGCCATCAGGACAGGGTCGACTGGAAACACCATATATTTT. The chain carries TRBV10-3 and TRBJ1-3; 7 bases line up with TRBD1. Germline CDR1 reads ENHRY; CDR2 reads SYGVKD. This CDR3 is 14 amino acids long. The junction had 4 bases not matched to a gene; V was cut back by 6 bases and J by 2 bases.